The 8 T cell receptor beta chains listed next were all sequenced from one sample in a study of Ad26.COV2.S vaccination and SARS-CoV-2 variants. Clones were sequenced by immunoSEQ multiplex PCR, and TCRdb holds only the in-frame ones, with some missing. The repertoire holds about 350,000 clones, about 87% seen once, with 6.4% in the top ten. Treatment here: around 19 received Ad26.COV2.S at low or high dose, single or two shots; 5 received placebo; per-sample allocation not given. Specimen acquisition occurred on day 63 following the initial vaccine or placebo injection. The input for sequencing was peripheral blood, taken in a trial of Ad26.COV2.S vaccine versus placebo. These receptors all come from a person between 18 and 59 years old who received the Ad26.COV2.S COVID-19 vaccine or a placebo.

This rearrangement joins TRBV28 to TRBJ1-2; 8 bases agree with TRBD1. V shed 6 bases, J shed 2 bases, and the junction held 8 bases outside the gene matches. This CDR3 region has 15 residues. Per the germline V gene, CDR1 is MDHEN and CDR2 is SYDVKM. The DNA of the CDR3 is TGTGCCAGCAGGCCGTTTGGACAGGGAAACTATGGCTACACCTTC. Translation gives CASRPFGQGNYGYTF.

The chain combines TRBV19 with TRBJ2-7; the match to TRBD2 covers 7 bases. J was trimmed by 6 bases and V by 8 bases; bases with no gene match: 16. Germline V CDR1 and CDR2: LNHDA, SQIVND (reference sequence). The CDR3 extends over 15 amino acids. The CDR3 reads CASEPTLRGVSEQYF. In DNA, the CDR3 is TGTGCCAGTGAACCGACCTTACGGGGGGTATCCGAGCAGTACTTC.

The chain couples TRBV6-5 to TRBJ2-1; 14 nucleotides line up with TRBD2. Trimming took 7 bases from V and 6 from J; bases not matched to a gene: 5. The CDR3 contains 15 residues. The V gene's germline CDR1 is MNHEY and CDR2 SVGAGI. CDR3 DNA: TGTGCCAGCACCCTAGGGACTAGCGGGAGCAATGAGCAGTTCTTC. Its translation is CASTLGTSGSNEQFF.

The chain employs TRBV3-1 (or the pseudogene TRBV3-2) and TRBJ2-7; D is undetermined. Trimming took off 0 bases at V and 6 bases at J, with 12 bases between the two ends. Germline CDR1 is LGHDT and CDR2 is YNNKEL (reference sequence). The CDR3 extends over 14 amino acids. The CDR3 sequence is CASSQEGNWREQYF. The CDR3 bases are TGTGCCAGCAGCCAAGAAGGGAACTGGCGCGAGCAGTACTTC.

This rearrangement joins TRBV3-1 (or the pseudogene TRBV3-2) to TRBJ2-7, with a tentative D call TRBD1 (5 bases). CDR1 is LGHDT, CDR2 YNNKEL, per germline (reference sequence). This CDR3 has 15 residues. The V gene lost 0 bases and the J gene lost 3 bases, with 12 bases spanning the gap. CDR3 loop: CASSQDKGAYYEQYF. CDR3 bases: TGTGCCAGCAGCCAAGATAAAGGGGCTTACTACGAGCAGTACTTC.

The V and J genes are TRBV10-3 and TRBJ1-5; no clear D. This CDR3 has 14 residues. Trimming pared 4 bases from V and 2 bases from J, leaving 9 bases between. The germline gives CDR1 ENHRY, CDR2 SYGVKD. CDR3 sequence reads: CAISGSGGNQPQHF. CDR3 DNA: TGTGCCATCAGTGGTTCGGGTGGCAATCAGCCCCAGCATTTT.

The chain couples TRBV11-2 to TRBJ1-1; 10 positions match TRBD1. V lost 3 bases, J lost 4 bases, and 2 bases stayed unmatched. This CDR3 spans 14 amino acids. Germline lookup yields CDR1 SGHAT and CDR2 FQNNGV. The CDR3 is CASSFGQGGTEAFF. The CDR3 nucleotides read TGTGCCAGCAGCTTCGGACAGGGGGGCACTGAAGCTTTCTTT.

This chain uses TRBV28 with TRBJ2-7, with 13 bases fitting TRBD2. This CDR3 has 14 amino acids. Trimming took 5 bases from V and 6 from J; bases not matched to a gene: 4. The germline V gene encodes CDR1 MDHEN and CDR2 SYDVKM. CDR3 sequence (DNA): TGTGCCAGCAGTCGGACTAGCGGGAGAGTCGAGCAGTACTTC. It yields the protein CASSRTSGRVEQYF.